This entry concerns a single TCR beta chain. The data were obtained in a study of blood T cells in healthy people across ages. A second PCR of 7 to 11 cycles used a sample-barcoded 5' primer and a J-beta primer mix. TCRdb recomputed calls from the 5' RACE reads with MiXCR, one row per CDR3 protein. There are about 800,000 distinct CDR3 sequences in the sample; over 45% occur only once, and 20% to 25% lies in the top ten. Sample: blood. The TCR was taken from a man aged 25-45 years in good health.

The CDR3 is CASSLGTSPDTQYF. The CDR3 nucleotides read TGTGCCAGCAGCCTCGGGACTAGCCCAGATACGCAGTATTTT. V is TRBV7-2 and J is TRBJ2-3; 9 nucleotides match TRBD2. The CDR3 consists of 14 residues. Per the germline V gene, CDR1 is SGHTA and CDR2 is FQGNSA. V was clipped by 5 bases and J by 4 bases; unmatched bases: 4.